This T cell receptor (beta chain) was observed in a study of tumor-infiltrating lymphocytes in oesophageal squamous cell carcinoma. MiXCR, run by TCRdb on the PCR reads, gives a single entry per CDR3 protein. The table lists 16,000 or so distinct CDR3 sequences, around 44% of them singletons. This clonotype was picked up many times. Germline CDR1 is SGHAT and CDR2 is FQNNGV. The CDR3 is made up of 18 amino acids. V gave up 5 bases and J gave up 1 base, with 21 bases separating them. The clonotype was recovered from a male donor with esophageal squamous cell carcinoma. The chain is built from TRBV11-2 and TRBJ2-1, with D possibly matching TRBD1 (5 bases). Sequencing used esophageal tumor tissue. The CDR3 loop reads CASSTRAWWVYSYNEQFF. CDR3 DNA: TGTGCCAGCAGCACCAGGGCCTGGTGGGTTTATTCCTACAATGAGCAGTTCTTC.